This record concerns one T cell receptor (beta chain) sequence. The data derive from a study of blood T cell repertoires in COVID-19. Study details: In each case, the material was cDNA or gDNA derived from T cells, B-cell-depleted T cells, or PBMCs.

In the authors' methods: Estimation of nucleated cell counts was performed using reference gene primer amplification. Only in-frame clones appear in the TCRdb table, and some are missing; sequencing was by immunoSEQ multiplex PCR. V, J and clone size reflect that table, while D and trimming were determined from the DNA. The sample lists around 160,000 clones, roughly 80% occurring once. Sample: peripheral blood. The receptor was isolated from a human donor in a cohort sampled during active COVID-19.

The CDR3 DNA is TGCAGTGCGACCCAGGCCCTGGAGCAGTACTTC. Protein product: CSATQALEQYF. The chain joins TRBV20-1 to TRBJ2-7, with D unresolved. The ends were cut back, 6 bases at V and 7 bases at J, with 13 bases in the middle. CDR1 DFQATT and CDR2 SNEGSKA come from the germline V gene (reference sequence). The CDR3 is 11 amino acids.